This TCR beta chain emerged from a study of cytomegalovirus exposure and HLA in healthy donors. Study results and caveats: Analyses of presence and absence presupposed an approximately uniform sequencing depth across donors.

V dropped 3 bases and J dropped 9 bases, with 12 bases sitting between them. The germline CDR1 and CDR2 sequences are GTSNPN and SVGIG (reference sequence). This CDR3 is built from 13 residues. This clone has just a few counts. Antigen: not known. This sample includes further DNA sequences coding for the same CDR3. Amplification used 60 Vbeta primers and 13 Jbeta primers. Produced via immunoSEQ multiplex PCR; TCRdb's table is partial and in-frame only. The sample comprises 130,000 to 150,000 clones, around 75% of which are singletons, and 2.5% to 3.5% rests with the top ten. Sequencing input: PBMCs. This sequence originates from a woman in her thirties in good health and CMV-seronegative. This sequence joins TRBV30 and TRBJ1-6, with a weak D call TRBD1 (5 bases). The CDR3 region is CAWRGQGGSPLHF. For the CDR3, the DNA is TGTGCCTGGAGAGGTCAGGGCGGTTCACCCCTCCACTTT.